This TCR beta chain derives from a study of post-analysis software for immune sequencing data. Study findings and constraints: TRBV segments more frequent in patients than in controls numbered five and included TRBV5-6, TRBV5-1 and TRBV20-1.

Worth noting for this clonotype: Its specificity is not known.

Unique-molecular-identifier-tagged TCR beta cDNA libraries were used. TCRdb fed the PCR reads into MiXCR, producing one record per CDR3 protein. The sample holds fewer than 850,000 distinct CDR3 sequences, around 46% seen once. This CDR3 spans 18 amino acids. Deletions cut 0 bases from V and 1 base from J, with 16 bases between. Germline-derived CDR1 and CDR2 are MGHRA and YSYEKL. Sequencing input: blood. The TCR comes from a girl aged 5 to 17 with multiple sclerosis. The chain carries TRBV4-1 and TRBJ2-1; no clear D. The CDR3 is CASSQDGSPVLSYNEQFF. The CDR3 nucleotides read TGCGCCAGCAGCCAAGATGGATCCCCGGTCCTATCCTACAATGAGCAGTTCTTC.